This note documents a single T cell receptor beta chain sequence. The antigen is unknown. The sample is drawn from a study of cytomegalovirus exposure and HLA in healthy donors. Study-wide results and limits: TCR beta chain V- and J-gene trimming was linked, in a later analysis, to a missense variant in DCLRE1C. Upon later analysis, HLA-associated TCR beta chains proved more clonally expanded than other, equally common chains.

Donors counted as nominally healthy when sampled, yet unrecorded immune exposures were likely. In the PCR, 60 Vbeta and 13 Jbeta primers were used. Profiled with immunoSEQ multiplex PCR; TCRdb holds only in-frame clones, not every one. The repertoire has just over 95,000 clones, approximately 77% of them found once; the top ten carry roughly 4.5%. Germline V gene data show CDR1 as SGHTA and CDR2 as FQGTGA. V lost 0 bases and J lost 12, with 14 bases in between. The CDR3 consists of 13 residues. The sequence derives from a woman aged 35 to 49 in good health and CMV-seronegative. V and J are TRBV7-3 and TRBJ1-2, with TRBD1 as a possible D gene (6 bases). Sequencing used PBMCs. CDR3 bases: TGTGCCAGCAGCTTAACCCCACAGGGTGTCCACACCTTC. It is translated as CASSLTPQGVHTF.